The clone carrying this T cell receptor beta chain was seen a few times. This sample stems from a study of T cells after yellow fever vaccination. Germline CDR1 and CDR2: SGHTA and FQGNSA. V was pared by 5 bases and J by 5 bases, with 11 bases of the junction left unmatched. This CDR3 is 15 amino acids long. TCRdb re-called the 5' RACE reads through MiXCR, storing one row per CDR3 protein. The table includes a few hundred thousand distinct CDR3 sequences, approximately 5.2% detected once. The chain uses TRBV7-2 and TRBJ2-5, with TRBD2 identical over 7 bases. The TCR was taken from a man between 18 and 29 years old who received the YFV17D yellow fever vaccine. The material was CD4+ T cells sorted from PBMCs, obtained on the day of the yellow fever booster vaccination. The CDR3 loop reads CASSVARESRETQYF. CDR3 bases: TGTGCCAGCAGCGTCGCGCGGGAGTCCAGGGAGACCCAGTACTTC.